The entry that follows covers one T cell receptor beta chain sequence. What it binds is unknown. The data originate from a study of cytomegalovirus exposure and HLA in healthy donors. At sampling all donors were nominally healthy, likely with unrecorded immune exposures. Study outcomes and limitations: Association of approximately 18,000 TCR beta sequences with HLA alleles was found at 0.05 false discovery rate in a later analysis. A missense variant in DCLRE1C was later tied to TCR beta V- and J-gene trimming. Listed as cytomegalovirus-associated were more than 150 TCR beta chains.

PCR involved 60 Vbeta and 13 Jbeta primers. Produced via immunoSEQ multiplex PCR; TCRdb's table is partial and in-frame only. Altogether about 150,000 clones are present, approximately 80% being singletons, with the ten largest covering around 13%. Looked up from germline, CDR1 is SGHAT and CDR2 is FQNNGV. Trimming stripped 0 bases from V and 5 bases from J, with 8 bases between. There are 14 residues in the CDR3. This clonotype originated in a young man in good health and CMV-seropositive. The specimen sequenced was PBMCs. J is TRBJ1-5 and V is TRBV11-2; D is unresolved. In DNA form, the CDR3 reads TGTGCCAGCAGCTTAGATGACGGGTATCAGCCCCAGCATTTT. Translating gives CASSLDDGYQPQHF.